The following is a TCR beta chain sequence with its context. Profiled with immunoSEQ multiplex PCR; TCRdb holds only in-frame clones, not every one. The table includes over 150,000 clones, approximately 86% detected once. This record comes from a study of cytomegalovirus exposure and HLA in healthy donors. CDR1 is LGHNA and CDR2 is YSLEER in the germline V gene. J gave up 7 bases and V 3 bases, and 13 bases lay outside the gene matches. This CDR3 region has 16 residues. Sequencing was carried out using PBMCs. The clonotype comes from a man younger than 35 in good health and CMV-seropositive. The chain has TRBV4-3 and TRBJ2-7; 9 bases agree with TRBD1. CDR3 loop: CASSQNYHTGGSEQYF. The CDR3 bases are TGCGCCAGCAGCCAGAATTACCATACAGGGGGCAGTGAGCAGTACTTC.